These T cell receptor beta chains were read from a single sample in a study of T cell responses to AZD1222 COVID-19 vaccine. Profiled with immunoSEQ multiplex PCR; TCRdb holds only in-frame clones, not every one. The table lists approximately 150,000 clones, approximately 94% of them singletons, with around 1.3% in the top ten. The source was peripheral blood, collected on day 0 of AZD1222 vaccination. These receptors were taken from an adult in good health. CDR3s include the opening cysteine and the closing phenylalanine or tryptophan. Each record gives: V gene, J gene, clone size, D gene, CDR3 protein, CDR3 DNA. D genes are given only for firm matches. A row's size may be missing; if present it is once, few, many or a size class.

TRBV5-5	TRBJ1-2	-	-	CASSGALGGLGYTF	TGTGCCAGCAGCGGGGCCTTAGGGGGTCTCGGCTACACCTTC
TRBV7-9	TRBJ2-3	-	TRBD1	CASSLVSGTGVPDTQYF	TGTGCCAGCAGCTTAGTATCCGGGACAGGGGTACCAGATACGCAGTATTTT
TRBV11-2	TRBJ2-1	-	-	CASSLAQGSYNEQFF	TGTGCCAGCAGCTTAGCTCAGGGTTCCTACAATGAGCAGTTCTTC
TRBV28	TRBJ2-6	-	TRBD1	CASSAGGSGANVLTF	TGTGCCAGCAGTGCAGGGGGATCTGGGGCCAACGTCCTGACTTTC
TRBV28	TRBJ1-4	-	-	CASSLGGQGEKLFF	TGTGCCAGCAGCTTGGGGGGGCAAGGTGAAAAACTGTTTTTT
TRBV5-1	TRBJ2-1	-	-	CASSYLRGNEQFF	TGCGCCAGCAGCTACCTAAGGGGCAATGAGCAGTTCTTC
TRBV4-3	TRBJ1-1	-	TRBD1	CASSQGPGQGAEAFF	TGCGCCAGCAGCCAAGGACCAGGACAGGGCGCTGAAGCTTTCTTT
TRBV19	TRBJ1-5	-	-	CASALPASSNQPQHF	TGTGCCAGCGCCCTACCGGCGTCTAGCAATCAGCCCCAGCATTTT
TRBV28	TRBJ2-3	once	TRBD2	CASSLLPAGGRTDTQYF	TGTGCCAGCAGTTTATTACCAGCGGGGGGGCGCACAGATACGCAGTATTTT
TRBV6-5	TRBJ1-2	-	-	CASKFSRQGNYGYTF	TGTGCCAGCAAATTCTCCCGCCAGGGTAACTATGGCTACACCTTC
TRBV6-5	TRBJ1-2	-	TRBD1	CASNTGTGDGYTF	TGTGCCAGCAATACCGGGACAGGAGATGGCTACACCTTC
TRBV2	TRBJ1-2	-	-	CASSAFRDYGYTF	TGTGCCAGCAGTGCGTTCAGAGACTATGGCTACACCTTC
TRBV18	TRBJ1-4	-	TRBD1	CASSPLSGQGFALFF	TGTGCCAGCTCACCACTCTCCGGACAGGGTTTTGCACTGTTTTTT
TRBV10-2	TRBJ2-3	once	TRBD1	CASSAQGADTDTQYF	TGCGCCAGCAGTGCCCAGGGGGCAGATACAGATACGCAGTATTTT
TRBV7-9	TRBJ1-1	-	-	CASSDLRGEAFF	TGTGCCAGCAGCGACCTTCGGGGTGAAGCTTTCTTT
TRBV6-5	TRBJ1-3	few	TRBD1	CASSQTGAGGNTIYF	TGTGCCAGCAGCCAAACAGGGGCAGGCGGAAACACCATATATTTT
TRBV4-3	TRBJ2-3	-	TRBD2	CASSPGDRAGGLAQYF	TGCGCCAGCAGCCCCGGCGATCGAGCGGGAGGGCTCGCGCAGTATTTT
TRBV9	TRBJ2-4	-	TRBD2	CASSGGVAKNIQYF	TGTGCCAGCAGTGGGGGGGTAGCCAAAAACATTCAGTACTTC
TRBV4-1	TRBJ2-3	-	-	CASNAGGLTDTQYF	TGCGCCAGCAACGCAGGGGGACTCACAGATACGCAGTATTTT
TRBV4-2	TRBJ2-2	-	-	CASSPLNRELFF	TGTGCCAGCAGCCCCTTAAACCGGGAGCTGTTTTTT
TRBV2	TRBJ1-1	-	-	CASRRQTDTEAFF	TGTGCCAGCAGGAGACAGACGGACACTGAAGCTTTCTTT
TRBV5-4	TRBJ2-6	-	-	CASSLVITTGANVLTF	TGTGCCAGCAGCTTGGTGATAACCACTGGGGCCAACGTCCTGACTTTC
TRBV5-4	TRBJ2-3	-	TRBD1	CASQQGAGTDTQYF	TGTGCCAGCCAACAGGGGGCGGGCACAGATACGCAGTATTTT
TRBV13	TRBJ2-1	-	-	CASSLNSEQFF	TGTGCCAGCAGCTTAAATAGTGAGCAGTTCTTC
TRBV6-1	TRBJ1-1	-	-	CASSEEGSYTEAFF	TGTGCCAGCAGTGAAGAGGGCAGCTACACTGAAGCTTTCTTT
TRBV6-2/TRBV6-3	TRBJ2-2	-	-	CASSYSSEAPGELFF	TGTGCCAGCAGTTACTCGAGCGAGGCCCCCGGGGAGCTGTTTTTT
TRBV5-1	TRBJ2-1	-	TRBD1	CASSLIQGASNEQFF	TGCGCCAGCAGCTTGATCCAGGGGGCGAGCAATGAGCAGTTCTTC
TRBV6-2/TRBV6-3	TRBJ2-5	-	-	CASSYSLAGSQETQYF	TGTGCCAGCAGTTACTCGTTGGCAGGGAGCCAAGAGACCCAGTACTTC
TRBV15	TRBJ2-5	-	-	CATSRVSSAYQETQYF	TGTGCCACCAGCAGAGTTTCTTCTGCATACCAAGAGACCCAGTACTTC
TRBV11-2	TRBJ1-2	-	TRBD1	CASSPVGTAYGYTF	TGTGCCAGCAGCCCGGTTGGGACAGCCTATGGCTACACCTTC
TRBV5-3	TRBJ1-6	-	-	CARSLGQTNSPLHF	TGTGCCAGAAGCTTGGGACAGACAAATTCACCCCTCCACTTT
TRBV10-1	TRBJ1-1	-	-	CASSEQGWGTEAFF	TGCGCCAGCAGTGAGCAGGGCTGGGGAACTGAAGCTTTCTTT
TRBV11-3	TRBJ2-5	-	TRBD1	CASSAAGQGPQETQYF	TGTGCCAGCAGCGCGGCGGGACAGGGTCCCCAAGAGACCCAGTACTTC
TRBV5-1	TRBJ2-1	-	-	CASSTRTGHEQFF	TGCGCCAGCAGCACTCGGACGGGGCATGAGCAGTTCTTC
TRBV5-1	TRBJ1-1	-	-	CASSLSGSNTEAFF	TGCGCCAGCAGCTTGTCAGGGTCGAACACTGAAGCTTTCTTT
TRBV7-3	TRBJ2-5	-	-	CASSLGTPSYQETQYF	TGTGCCAGCAGCTTAGGGACTCCCTCGTACCAAGAGACCCAGTACTTC
TRBV12-5	TRBJ2-1	-	-	CASGPWGQQFF	TGTGCTAGTGGTCCATGGGGGCAGCAGTTCTTC
TRBV28	TRBJ1-5	-	-	CASKSRGNQPQHF	TGTGCCAGCAAGTCCAGGGGCAATCAGCCCCAGCATTTT
TRBV15	TRBJ2-1	-	-	CATSLPGGNEQFF	TGTGCCACCAGCTTACCGGGTGGGAATGAGCAGTTCTTC
TRBV7-3	TRBJ2-1	-	-	CASSPGGSSYNEQFF	TGTGCCAGCAGCCCGGGGGGCAGCTCCTACAATGAGCAGTTCTTC
TRBV19	TRBJ1-5	-	-	CASADGALAQPQHF	TGTGCCAGTGCGGACGGAGCCCTGGCCCAGCCCCAGCATTTT
TRBV6-5	TRBJ1-2	-	TRBD1	CASSTYRGQYGYTF	TGTGCCAGCAGTACCTACAGGGGTCAATATGGCTACACCTTC
TRBV19	TRBJ1-6	-	-	CASSIDMGSPLHF	TGTGCCAGTAGTATAGATATGGGGTCACCCCTCCACTTT
TRBV5-8	TRBJ2-3	-	-	CASSSGTQKADTQYF	TGTGCCAGCAGCTCGGGGACCCAAAAGGCAGATACGCAGTATTTT
TRBV12-2	TRBJ1-1	once	-	CASRSRGRHTEAFF	TGTGCAAGTCGCTCCAGGGGGCGGCACACTGAAGCTTTCTTT
TRBV7-9	TRBJ1-4	-	-	CASSQDTPISEKLFF	TGTGCCAGCAGCCAAGACACCCCTATCAGTGAAAAACTGTTTTTT
TRBV5-1	TRBJ2-5	-	TRBD1	CASSVQGAPETQYF	TGCGCCAGCAGCGTACAGGGGGCTCCAGAGACCCAGTACTTC
TRBV4-1	TRBJ2-2	once	TRBD2	CASSQWTSAGTGELFF	TGCGCCAGCAGCCAGTGGACTAGCGCTGGCACCGGGGAGCTGTTTTTT
TRBV24-1	TRBJ2-2	once	-	CATSDLGGGTGELFF	TGTGCCACCAGTGACCTCGGCGGTGGGACCGGGGAGCTGTTTTTT
TRBV7-9	TRBJ2-5	-	-	CASSLAKETQYF	TGTGCCAGCAGCTTAGCGAAGGAGACCCAGTACTTC
TRBV11-2	TRBJ1-1	once	TRBD1	CASSPKTGGMNTEAFF	TGTGCCAGCAGCCCTAAGACAGGGGGCATGAACACTGAAGCTTTCTTT
TRBV20-1	TRBJ2-3	once	-	CSAEVSDTQYF	TGCAGTGCCGAAGTCTCAGATACGCAGTATTTT
TRBV6-2/TRBV6-3	TRBJ2-3	-	TRBD1	CASSYSGMPTGRSTDTQYF	TGTGCCAGCAGTTACTCCGGCATGCCGACAGGGCGTTCGACAGATACGCAGTATTTT
TRBV12-5	TRBJ1-2	-	-	CASGFGYGGYTF	TGTGCTAGTGGTTTCGGATACGGTGGCTACACCTTC
TRBV7-2	TRBJ2-3	-	TRBD2	CASSFSRFSGGYTDTQYF	TGTGCCAGCAGCTTTTCAAGGTTTAGCGGGGGGTACACAGATACGCAGTATTTT
TRBV12-3/TRBV12-4	TRBJ1-1	-	TRBD1	CASSRGGHTEAFF	TGTGCCAGCAGTCGAGGGGGCCACACTGAAGCTTTCTTT